This T cell receptor (beta chain) emerged from a study of beta chain features in type 1 diabetes. Study-wide background: The samples had 100 million to 140 million sorted cells examined in all. Study observations and caveats: For Type 1 diabetes patients, all four CD4+ subsets carried TCRB CDR3s that were moderately but significantly shorter.

All of the isolated RNA was reverse transcribed, so expressed TCRB transcripts were sequenced. TCRdb's copy holds only in-frame clones and misses some; the assay was immunoSEQ multiplex PCR. The table has around 710,000 clones, about an eighth seen once; the top ten hold 0.095% to 0.15%. As to this clone: Its cognate antigen is unknown.

In germline, CDR1 is GTSNPN, CDR2 SVGIG (reference sequence). V was cut by 2 bases and J by 12 bases, with 21 bases left in between. The CDR3 has 14 amino acids. Sorting that relied on CD45RO/CCR7/CD25/CD127/CD95/CD27 yielded CD4+ naive, central memory, regulatory and stem cell-like memory cells. The chain recombines TRBV30 with TRBJ2-3; tentatively, D is TRBD1 (6 bases). The sequencing input was naive CD4+ T cells from blood. The clonotype was recovered from a young man with type 1 diabetes. CDR3 in DNA: TGTGCCTGGAGTCCTACCCACCGGGACATTCGTCAGTATTTT. Its protein is CAWSPTHRDIRQYF.